Listed below are T cell receptor beta chains from one sample, sequenced in a study of cytomegalovirus exposure and HLA in healthy donors. Measured with immunoSEQ multiplex PCR; TCRdb has only the in-frame clones, and not every one. The repertoire includes about 180,000 clones, about 80% of them detected once, and approximately 1.3% sits in the top ten. Sequencing input: PBMCs. Source of these receptors: a man aged 25 to 40 in good health and CMV-seronegative. CDR3s include the opening cysteine and the closing phenylalanine or tryptophan. D genes are given only for firm matches. Rows give clone size only sometimes, using once, few, many, or a class for an expanded clone.

v_gene	abundance	d_gene	j_gene	CDR3aa	CDR3nt
TRBV19	-	TRBD1	TRBJ2-2	CASSPRFGTGPTGELFF	TGTGCCAGTAGTCCTCGATTTGGGACAGGGCCTACCGGGGAGCTGTTTTTT
TRBV19	-	-	TRBJ2-1	CASTPEPRHNEQFF	TGTGCCAGTACCCCCGAACCGAGGCACAATGAGCAGTTCTTC
TRBV5-1	few	-	TRBJ1-3	CASSFTGTGNTIYF	TGCGCCAGCAGCTTTACAGGGACTGGAAACACCATATATTTT
TRBV7-8	-	TRBD1	TRBJ2-7	CASSLASTGQGTYEQYF	TGTGCCAGCAGCTTAGCCTCCACGGGACAGGGCACCTACGAGCAGTACTTC
TRBV27	-	-	TRBJ1-3	CATLGITGHGNTIYF	TGTGCCACCCTAGGTATTACAGGGCATGGAAACACCATATATTTT
TRBV30	few	-	TRBJ1-1	CAWTLGRANTEAFF	TGTGCCTGGACTCTTGGCAGGGCGAACACTGAAGCTTTCTTT
TRBV30	-	-	TRBJ1-1	CAWRHAGGLGAFF	TGTGCCTGGAGACACGCGGGGGGGCTGGGAGCTTTCTTT
TRBV5-1	-	TRBD2	TRBJ2-2	CASSLTLAGGPTGELFF	TGCGCCAGCAGCTTGACCCTAGCGGGAGGGCCTACCGGGGAGCTGTTTTTT
TRBV6-6	-	TRBD1	TRBJ1-5	CASRGQGQQPQHF	TGTGCCAGCAGAGGACAGGGGCAACAGCCCCAGCATTTT
TRBV7-2	-	-	TRBJ2-7	CASSLGGGYEQYF	TGTGCCAGCAGCTTAGGGGGCGGCTACGAGCAGTACTTC
TRBV7-2	-	-	TRBJ1-6	CASSSTFSPLHF	TGTGCCAGCAGCTCAACATTCTCACCCCTCCACTTT
TRBV18	-	-	TRBJ2-7	CASSPPGAKDEQYF	TGTGCCAGCTCACCACCGGGAGCTAAGGACGAGCAGTACTTC
TRBV28	-	-	TRBJ1-2	CAVRQEYGYTF	TGTGCCGTACGGCAGGAATATGGCTACACCTTC
TRBV6-5	few	TRBD1	TRBJ2-7	CASRPHKQGIDEQYF	TGTGCCAGCAGGCCCCACAAACAGGGGATCGACGAGCAGTACTTC
TRBV11-2	once	TRBD1	TRBJ2-5	CASRQLQGAHQETQYF	TGTGCCAGCAGGCAACTTCAGGGGGCCCACCAAGAGACCCAGTACTTC
TRBV28	-	-	TRBJ1-1	CASSPGGGLNTEAFF	TGTGCCAGCAGTCCGGGAGGGGGGCTAAACACTGAAGCTTTCTTT
TRBV2	-	TRBD1	TRBJ1-1	CASTMRQGRITEAFF	TGTGCCAGCACCATGCGACAGGGACGCATCACTGAAGCTTTCTTT
TRBV5-1	-	TRBD2	TRBJ2-3	CASGYGEIAGGPRTDTQYF	TGCGCCAGCGGATACGGAGAAATAGCGGGAGGGCCTAGAACAGATACGCAGTATTTT
TRBV10-3	-	TRBD2	TRBJ2-3	CAITQRDLDTDTQYF	TGTGCCATCACCCAGCGGGACCTAGACACAGATACGCAGTATTTT
TRBV7-6	-	-	TRBJ2-7	CASSLGSAYEQYF	TGTGCCAGCAGCCTCGGGAGTGCCTACGAGCAGTACTTC
TRBV4-1	-	-	TRBJ2-7	CASSQAPFYEQYF	TGCGCCAGCAGCCAAGCCCCCTTCTACGAGCAGTACTTC
TRBV7-2	-	-	TRBJ2-3	CASSFYTDTQYF	TGTGCCAGCAGCTTTTACACGGATACGCAGTATTTT
TRBV7-2	few	TRBD1	TRBJ1-2	CASSNRTGKGYTF	TGTGCCAGCAGTAACCGGACAGGGAAAGGCTACACCTTC
TRBV5-1	-	TRBD2	TRBJ2-1	CASSLTSGSSSEQFF	TGCGCCAGCAGCTTAACTAGCGGGAGTTCTAGTGAGCAGTTCTTC
TRBV9	-	TRBD2	TRBJ2-5	CASSVEVLAGGGETQYF	TGTGCCAGCAGCGTAGAGGTCTTAGCGGGAGGAGGAGAGACCCAGTACTTC
TRBV19	few	-	TRBJ2-5	CASSTEPGHPQETQYF	TGTGCCAGTAGTACGGAACCGGGACACCCCCAAGAGACCCAGTACTTC
TRBV7-8	once	TRBD2	TRBJ2-1	CASSPRRLASSYNEQFF	TGTGCCAGCAGCCCGCGTAGACTAGCCAGCTCCTACAATGAGCAGTTCTTC
TRBV7-9	-	TRBD1	TRBJ1-5	CASSLADRGRNQPQHF	TGTGCCAGCAGCTTAGCGGACAGGGGGCGGAATCAGCCCCAGCATTTT
TRBV5-6	-	TRBD1	TRBJ1-5	CASSFGQGLRNQPQHF	TGTGCCAGCAGTTTTGGACAGGGGTTGAGGAATCAGCCCCAGCATTTT
TRBV6-5	-	-	TRBJ2-7	CASSYEAGYEQYF	TGTGCCAGCAGTTACGAGGCAGGGTACGAGCAGTACTTC
TRBV7-2	-	-	TRBJ1-2	CASSLPGNYGYTF	TGTGCCAGCAGCTTACCCGGTAACTATGGCTACACCTTC
TRBV6-6	-	TRBD1	TRBJ1-2	CASSDGTGANYGYTF	TGTGCCAGCAGTGATGGGACAGGGGCAAACTATGGCTACACCTTC
TRBV4-1	-	TRBD2	TRBJ2-3	CASSQSGLAGPDTQYF	TGCGCCAGCAGCCAATCTGGTCTAGCGGGGCCAGATACGCAGTATTTT
TRBV10-1	-	TRBD1	TRBJ2-5	CASTTPGQDRDQETQYF	TGCGCCAGCACCACACCGGGCCAGGACAGGGATCAAGAGACCCAGTACTTC
TRBV27	-	-	TRBJ2-3	CASSPPWVADSTDTQYF	TGTGCCAGCAGTCCACCCTGGGTAGCGGATAGCACAGATACGCAGTATTTT
TRBV7-6	-	-	TRBJ2-3	CASSLVVASPPDTQYF	TGTGCCAGCAGCTTAGTAGTAGCGTCCCCCCCGGATACGCAGTATTTT
TRBV4-1	-	-	TRBJ1-1	CASSPVGGGAGTEAFF	TGCGCCAGCAGCCCCGTCGGGGGGGGCGCGGGCACTGAAGCTTTCTTT